This TCR beta chain was recovered during a study of shared clonotypes between healthy human individuals. There were no recent acute infections or vaccinations among the donors, who were healthy HIV-negative adults. Only in-frame clones appear in the TCRdb table, and some are missing; sequencing was by immunoSEQ multiplex PCR. Among about 120,000 clones, about 70% were seen once, and the ten largest hold 24%. The sample comprised memory CD8+ T cells sorted from blood. The sample's subset: CD45RO+ cells pooled with CCR7-negative TemRA cells. The sequence was obtained from a young woman in good health.

The CDR3 sequence: CASSFRGGGQGTGELFF. The CDR3 bases are TGTGCCAGCAGCTTCCGAGGAGGAGGACAGGGCACCGGGGAGCTGTTTTTT. J is TRBJ2-2 and V is TRBV7-3; 8 bases match TRBD1. V shed 3 bases, J shed 4 bases, and the junction held 10 bases outside the gene matches. The CDR3 totals 17 residues. The V gene's germline CDR1 is SGHTA and CDR2 FQGTGA. Variable domain in full (rest from reference TRBV7-3 and TRBJ2-2): GAGVSQTPSNKVTEKGKYVELRCDPISGHTALYWYRQSLGQGPEFLIYFQGTGAADDSGLPNDRFFAVRPEGSVSTLKIQRTERGDSAVYLCASSFRGGGQGTGELFFGEGSRLTVL.